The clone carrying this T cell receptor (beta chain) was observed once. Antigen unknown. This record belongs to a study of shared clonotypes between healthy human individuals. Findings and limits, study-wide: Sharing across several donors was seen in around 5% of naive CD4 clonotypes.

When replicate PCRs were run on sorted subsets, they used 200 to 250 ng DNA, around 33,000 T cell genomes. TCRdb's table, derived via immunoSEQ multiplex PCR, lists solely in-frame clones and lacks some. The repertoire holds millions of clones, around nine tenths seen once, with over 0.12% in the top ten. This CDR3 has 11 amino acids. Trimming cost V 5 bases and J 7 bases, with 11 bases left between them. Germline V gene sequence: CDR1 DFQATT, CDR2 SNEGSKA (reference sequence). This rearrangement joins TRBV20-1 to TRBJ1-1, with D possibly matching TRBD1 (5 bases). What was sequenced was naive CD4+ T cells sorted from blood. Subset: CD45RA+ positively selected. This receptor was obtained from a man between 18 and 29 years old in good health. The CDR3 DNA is TGCAGTGCTCCCCGGGGCCTTGAAGCTTTCTTT. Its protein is CSAPRGLEAFF.